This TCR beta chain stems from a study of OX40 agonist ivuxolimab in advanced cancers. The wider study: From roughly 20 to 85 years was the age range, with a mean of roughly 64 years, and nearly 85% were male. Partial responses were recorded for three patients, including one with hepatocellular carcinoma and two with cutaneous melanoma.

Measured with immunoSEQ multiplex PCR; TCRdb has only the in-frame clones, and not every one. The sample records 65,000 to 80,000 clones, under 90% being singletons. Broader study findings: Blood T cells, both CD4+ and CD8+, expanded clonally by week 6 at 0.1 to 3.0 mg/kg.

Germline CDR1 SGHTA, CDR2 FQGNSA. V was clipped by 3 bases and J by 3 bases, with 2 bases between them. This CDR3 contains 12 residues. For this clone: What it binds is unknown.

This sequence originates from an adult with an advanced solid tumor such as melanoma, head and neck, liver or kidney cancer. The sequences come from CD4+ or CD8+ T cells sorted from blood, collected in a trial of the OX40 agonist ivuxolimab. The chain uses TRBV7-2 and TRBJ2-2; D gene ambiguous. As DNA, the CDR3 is TGTGCCAGCAGCTTTTACACCGGGGAGCTGTTTTTT. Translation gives CASSFYTGELFF.